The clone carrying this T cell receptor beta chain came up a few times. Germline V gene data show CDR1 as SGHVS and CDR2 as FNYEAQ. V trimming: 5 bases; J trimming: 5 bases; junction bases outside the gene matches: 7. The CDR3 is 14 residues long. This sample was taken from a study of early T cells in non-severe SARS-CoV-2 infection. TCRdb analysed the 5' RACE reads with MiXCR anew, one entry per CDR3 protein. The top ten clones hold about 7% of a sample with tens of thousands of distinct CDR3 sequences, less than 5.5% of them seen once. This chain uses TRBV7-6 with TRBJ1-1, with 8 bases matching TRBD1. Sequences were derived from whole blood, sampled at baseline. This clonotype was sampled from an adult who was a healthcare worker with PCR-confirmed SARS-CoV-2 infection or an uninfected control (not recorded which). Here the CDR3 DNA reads TGTGCCAGCAGCCTTAGACAGGGGAGTACTGAAGCTTTCTTT. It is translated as CASSLRQGSTEAFF.